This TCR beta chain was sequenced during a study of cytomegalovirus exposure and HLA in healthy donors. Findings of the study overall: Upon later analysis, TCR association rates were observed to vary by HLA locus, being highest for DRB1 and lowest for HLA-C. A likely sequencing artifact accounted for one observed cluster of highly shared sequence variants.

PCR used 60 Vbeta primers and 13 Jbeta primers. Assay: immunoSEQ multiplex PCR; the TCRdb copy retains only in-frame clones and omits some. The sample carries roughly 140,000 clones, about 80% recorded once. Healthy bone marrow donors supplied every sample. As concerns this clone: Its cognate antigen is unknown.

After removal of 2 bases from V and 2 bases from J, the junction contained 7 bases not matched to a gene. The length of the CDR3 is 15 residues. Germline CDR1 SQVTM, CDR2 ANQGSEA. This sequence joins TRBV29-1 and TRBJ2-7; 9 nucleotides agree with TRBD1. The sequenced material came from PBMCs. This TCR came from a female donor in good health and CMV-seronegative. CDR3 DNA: TGCAGCGTTGAACGGTGGGGGACAGGGCCCTACGAGCAGTACTTC. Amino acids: CSVERWGTGPYEQYF.